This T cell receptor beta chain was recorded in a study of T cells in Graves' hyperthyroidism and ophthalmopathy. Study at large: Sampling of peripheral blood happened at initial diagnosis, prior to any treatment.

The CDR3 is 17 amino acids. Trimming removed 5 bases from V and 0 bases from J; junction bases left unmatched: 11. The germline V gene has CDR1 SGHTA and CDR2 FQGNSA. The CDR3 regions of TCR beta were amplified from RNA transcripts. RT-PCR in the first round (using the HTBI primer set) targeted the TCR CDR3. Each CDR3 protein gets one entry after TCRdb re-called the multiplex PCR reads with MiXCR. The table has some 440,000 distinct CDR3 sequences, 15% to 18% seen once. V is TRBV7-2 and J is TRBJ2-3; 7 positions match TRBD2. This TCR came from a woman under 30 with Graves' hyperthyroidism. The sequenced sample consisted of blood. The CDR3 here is CASSPWEGRPSTDTQYF. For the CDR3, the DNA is TGTGCCAGCAGCCCCTGGGAGGGGCGACCTAGCACAGATACGCAGTATTTT. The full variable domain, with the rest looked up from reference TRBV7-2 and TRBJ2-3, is GAGVSQSPSNKVTEKGKDVELRCDPISGHTALYWYRQSLGQGLEFLIYFQGNSAPDKSGLPSDRFSAERTGGSVSTLTIQRTQQEDSAVYLCASSPWEGRPSTDTQYFGPGTRLTVL.